The entry below describes one TCR beta chain. Its antigen is still unknown. The record originates from a study of blood T cells in healthy people across ages. Study-wide findings and caveats: TCR beta diversity tracked closely with naive T cell percentage.

The study isolated at least 6.5 million PBMCs from each sample. Through a sample-barcoded 5' primer and a J-beta primer mix, a second PCR was run for roughly 6 to 11 cycles. A 12-random-nucleotide template-switch adaptor tagged each cDNA molecule. Via MiXCR, TCRdb re-called the 5' RACE reads, giving one row per CDR3 protein. The sample yields 630,000 or so distinct CDR3 sequences, around 32% seen once. The receptor comes from a woman older than 75 in good health. Sequencing was performed on blood.

The CDR3 coding sequence is TGCAGTGCTCAGACAGGGCTGGTGTACGAGCAGTACTTC. Protein: CSAQTGLVYEQYF. This chain connects TRBV20-1 to TRBJ2-7; 7 bases agree with TRBD1. Per the germline V gene, CDR1 is DFQATT and CDR2 is SNEGSKA (reference sequence). This CDR3 has 13 residues. V lost 5 bases to trimming and J lost 4 bases; unmatched junction nucleotides: 8.